A selection of T cell receptor beta chains follows, all from one sample in a study of human T cells and chemical hapten exposure. TCRdb analysed the RACE reads with MiXCR anew, one entry per CDR3 protein. Among some 64,000 distinct CDR3 sequences listed, roughly 11% were seen once. This material consisted of whole blood, taken in connection with sensitization to the hapten diphenylcyclopropenone (DPC). These receptors all stem from a woman aged 30 to 39 with alopecia areata. Some clones in this sample may be carry-over from other donors' samples. The CDR3 runs from the conserved cysteine through the conserved F or W. The order of the fields is V gene, J gene, clone size, D gene, CDR3 protein, CDR3 DNA. A D gene is named only where the DNA matches it firmly. The size of a clone is reported for some rows only, either as once, few or many, or as a class for expanded clones.

TRBV7-8	TRBJ1-5	few	NA	CASSLGQSNQPQHF	TGTGCCAGCAGCCTTGGACAGTCCAATCAGCCCCAGCATTTT
TRBV20-1	TRBJ1-4	few	NA	CSAILISIEKLFF	TGCAGTGCTATCCTCATCTCGATTGAAAAACTGTTTTTT
TRBV29-1	TRBJ1-1	few	NA	CSVEASNTEAFF	TGCAGCGTTGAAGCCTCGAACACTGAAGCTTTCTTT
TRBV7-2	TRBJ2-3	NA	NA	CASSVSPGDTQYF	TGTGCCAGCAGCGTCTCTCCTGGAGATACGCAGTATTTT
TRBV18	TRBJ2-5	NA	NA	CASSPGQETQYF	TGTGCCAGCTCTCCAGGACAAGAGACCCAGTACTTC
TRBV19	TRBJ1-3	few	NA	CASRHPTYSGNTIYF	TGTGCCAGTCGCCACCCTACCTACTCTGGAAACACCATATATTTT
TRBV29-1	TRBJ1-1	few	NA	CSVYPGSRGEAFF	TGCAGCGTCTATCCAGGGTCTCGAGGTGAAGCTTTCTTT
TRBV7-8	TRBJ2-1	many	TRBD1	CASSLALRGQGARYEQFF	TGTGCCAGCAGCTTAGCGTTGAGGGGACAGGGGGCGCGGTATGAGCAGTTCTTC
TRBV7-9	TRBJ1-2	few	NA	CASSPGTNYGYTF	TGTGCCAGCAGCCCCGGGACTAACTATGGCTACACCTTC
TRBV2	TRBJ1-1	NA	NA	CASSEGLGRGNTEAFF	TGTGCCAGCAGTGAAGGTTTGGGGAGGGGGAACACTGAAGCTTTCTTT
TRBV2	TRBJ2-5	few	TRBD2	CASREGAGEETQYF	TGTGCCAGCAGGGAGGGAGCGGGAGAAGAGACCCAGTACTTC
TRBV5-1	TRBJ1-1	few	NA	CASSLAPPLNTEAFF	TGCGCCAGCAGCTTGGCCCCTCCATTGAACACTGAAGCTTTCTTT
TRBV6-2/TRBV6-3	TRBJ1-1	NA	TRBD1	CATRDRVNTEAFF	TGTGCCACCAGAGACAGGGTGAACACTGAAGCTTTCTTT
TRBV29-1	TRBJ2-2	few	NA	CSVLWVASNTGELFF	TGCAGCGTCCTTTGGGTAGCGTCAAACACCGGGGAGCTGTTTTTT
TRBV7-9	TRBJ2-3	NA	NA	CASSLAPATDTQYF	TGTGCCAGCAGCTTAGCCCCGGCCACAGATACGCAGTATTTT
TRBV29-1	TRBJ2-1	NA	NA	CSAQRVSYNEQFF	TGCAGCGCCCAAAGGGTCTCCTACAATGAGCAGTTCTTC
TRBV27	TRBJ2-7	few	NA	CASSLWGSGSVSYEQYF	TGTGCCAGCAGTTTATGGGGATCCGGTTCCGTTTCTTACGAGCAGTACTTC
TRBV29-1	TRBJ1-1	many	NA	CSVDRGGGAFF	TGCAGCGTTGATAGAGGCGGTGGGGCTTTCTTT
TRBV20-1	TRBJ1-2	many	NA	CSAGAGTEVYGYTF	TGCAGTGCTGGGGCGGGCACTGAGGTCTATGGCTACACCTTC
TRBV6-2/TRBV6-3	TRBJ1-6	NA	TRBD1	CASSRVDRSIMDSPLHF	TGTGCCAGCAGTCGAGTGGACAGGTCGATCATGGACTCACCCCTCCACTTT
TRBV10-3	TRBJ2-3	many	TRBD2	CAISTGTTRTDTQYF	TGTGCCATCAGTACCGGGACTACGCGTACAGATACGCAGTATTTT
TRBV30	TRBJ2-6	NA	NA	CAWSVLSNSGANVLTF	TGTGCCTGGAGTGTCTTATCAAACTCTGGGGCCAACGTCCTGACTTTC
TRBV5-1	TRBJ2-7	NA	NA	CASSYQQGSGEQYF	TGCGCCAGCAGCTACCAACAGGGTTCTGGAGAGCAGTACTTC
TRBV7-2	TRBJ2-7	few	NA	CASSLRAPVQAIYF	TGTGCCAGCAGCCTACGAGCCCCAGTACAGGCTATATACTTC
TRBV30	TRBJ1-4	many	NA	CAWSVGTTGRGLFF	TGTGCCTGGAGTGTAGGAACGACGGGAAGGGGACTGTTTTTT
TRBV7-8	TRBJ2-7	NA	NA	CASSFYGSSYEQYF	TGTGCCAGCAGCTTCTACGGGTCTTCCTACGAGCAGTACTTC
TRBV19	TRBJ1-2	once	NA	CASSIQGYGRYTF	TGTGCCAGTAGTATACAGGGATATGGTCGCTACACCTTC
TRBV19	TRBJ1-5	few	NA	CASSTSDSSNQPQHF	TGTGCCAGTAGTACGAGCGACAGTAGCAATCAGCCCCAGCATTTT
TRBV18	TRBJ2-7	many	TRBD1	CASSRGQGRPYEQYF	TGTGCCAGCTCACGGGGACAGGGGAGGCCCTACGAGCAGTACTTC
TRBV18	TRBJ1-5	few	TRBD1	CASSFGQARNQPQHF	TGTGCCAGCTCGTTTGGACAGGCCCGCAATCAGCCCCAGCATTTT
TRBV18	TRBJ2-5	many	NA	CASSPGGQETQYF	TGTGCCAGCTCACCAGGGGGCCAAGAGACCCAGTACTTC
TRBV2	TRBJ1-2	few	TRBD1	CASRTTGNGYTF	TGTGCCAGCAGAACGACAGGGAATGGCTACACCTTC
TRBV14	TRBJ2-7	NA	TRBD1	CASSRLPGTGSSYEQYF	TGTGCCAGCAGCCGCCTACCAGGGACAGGTTCCTCCTACGAGCAGTACTTC
TRBV5-1	TRBJ2-3	NA	TRBD2	CASSLTGTSGVDTQYF	TGCGCCAGCAGCCTGACCGGGACTAGCGGTGTAGATACGCAGTATTTT
TRBV7-9	TRBJ1-6	few	TRBD1	CASSSGQGRHLHF	TGTGCCAGCAGCTCAGGACAGGGCAGGCACCTCCACTTT
TRBV28	TRBJ2-7	few	TRBD2	CASRATSGTPYEQYF	TGTGCCAGCAGGGCGACTAGCGGAACTCCCTACGAGCAGTACTTC
TRBV6-5	TRBJ1-1	many	NA	CASSYNGRVNTEAFF	TGTGCCAGCAGTTACAATGGCAGGGTGAACACTGAAGCTTTCTTT
TRBV6-5	TRBJ1-1	NA	NA	CASSYEGGGTEAFF	TGTGCCAGCAGTTACGAAGGGGGTGGGACTGAAGCTTTCTTT
TRBV12-3/TRBV12-4	TRBJ1-3	few	NA	CASSSRGRHSGNTIYF	TGTGCCAGCAGCTCCAGAGGACGCCACTCTGGAAACACCATATATTTT
TRBV14	TRBJ2-6	NA	NA	CASSQDSRGGANVLTF	TGTGCCAGCAGCCAAGATTCGCGGGGTGGGGCCAACGTCCTGACTTTC
TRBV12-3/TRBV12-4	TRBJ1-5	NA	TRBD1	CASSSRTGADSNQPQHF	TGTGCCAGCAGTTCTCGGACAGGGGCAGATAGCAATCAGCCCCAGCATTTT
TRBV12-3/TRBV12-4	TRBJ2-7	few	TRBD2	CASTLAGGPPEQYF	TGTGCCAGCACCCTAGCGGGAGGGCCTCCCGAGCAGTACTTC
TRBV9	TRBJ2-1	NA	TRBD2	CASSVASGSPPNEQFF	TGTGCCAGCAGCGTGGCTAGCGGGTCACCTCCCAATGAGCAGTTCTTC
TRBV12-3/TRBV12-4	TRBJ2-3	NA	TRBD2	CASESGGTMTDTQYF	TGTGCCAGTGAAAGCGGGGGGACCATGACAGATACGCAGTATTTT
TRBV18	TRBJ1-6	many	NA	CASSPPGSNSPLHF	TGTGCCAGCTCACCACCGGGAAGTAATTCACCCCTCCACTTT
TRBV7-3	TRBJ2-3	many	TRBD2	CASSLGGRGDTQYF	TGTGCCAGCAGCTTGGGCGGGAGGGGAGATACGCAGTATTTT
TRBV7-8	TRBJ2-1	many	TRBD1	CASSLAPPGQSSYNEQFF	TGTGCCAGCAGCTTAGCGCCCCCGGGACAGAGCTCCTACAATGAGCAGTTCTTC
TRBV4-2	TRBJ2-1	NA	TRBD2	CASSQPLAGGNEQFF	TGTGCCAGCAGCCAACCACTAGCGGGAGGCAATGAGCAGTTCTTC
TRBV20-1	TRBJ2-7	many	NA	CSASSGVVYEQYF	TGCAGTGCCTCCTCGGGAGTAGTCTACGAGCAGTACTTC
TRBV20-1	TRBJ1-1	NA	NA	CSGYRIVNTEAFF	TGCAGTGGGTACAGGATCGTGAACACTGAAGCTTTCTTT
TRBV4-3	TRBJ1-2	NA	NA	CASSQDSGSGYGYTF	TGCGCCAGCAGCCAAGATAGCGGGTCTGGCTATGGCTACACCTTC
TRBV28	TRBJ1-2	NA	NA	CASSLAGTGYTF	TGTGCCAGCAGTTTAGCTGGGACGGGCTACACCTTC
TRBV12-3/TRBV12-4	TRBJ1-5	NA	NA	CASSFAGLQPQHF	TGTGCCAGCAGTTTTGCTGGCCTCCAGCCCCAGCATTTT
TRBV12-3/TRBV12-4	TRBJ1-2	NA	TRBD1	CASSHRTGGPYGYTF	TGTGCCAGCAGCCACCGGACAGGCGGACCCTATGGCTACACCTTC
TRBV7-2	TRBJ2-1	few	TRBD1	CASSERQGTYNEQFF	TGTGCCAGCAGCGAGCGACAGGGGACCTACAATGAGCAGTTCTTC
TRBV12-3/TRBV12-4	TRBJ1-3	many	NA	CASSVQGSGNTIYF	TGTGCCAGCAGTGTACAGGGTTCTGGAAACACCATATATTTT
TRBV7-2	TRBJ2-1	NA	TRBD2	CASSSSFSGARYNEQFF	TGTGCCAGCAGCTCCTCTTTTAGCGGGGCCCGTTACAATGAGCAGTTCTTC
TRBV11-3	TRBJ2-1	NA	TRBD1	CASSLDLGGQGVNEQFF	TGTGCCAGCAGCTTAGATCTGGGAGGACAGGGTGTCAATGAGCAGTTCTTC
TRBV30	TRBJ2-1	NA	TRBD2	CAWSVIGGSSNEQFF	TGTGCCTGGAGTGTAATTGGCGGGAGTAGTAATGAGCAGTTCTTC
TRBV5-1	TRBJ2-1	few	TRBD1	CASSLGRQGSYNEQFF	TGCGCCAGCAGCTTGGGCCGACAGGGGTCCTACAATGAGCAGTTCTTC